This T cell receptor (beta chain) was captured in a study of molecular identifiers for immune sequencing clone quantification. On this clonotype itself: What it recognizes is unknown. This may come from a read error, since a much larger clone is one base off.

As previously described, bulk TCR libraries were made using listed TCR primers. TCRdb passed the PCR reads through MiXCR, listing each CDR3 protein once. The sample consists of just under 650,000 distinct CDR3 sequences, approximately 20% of them appearing once. The CDR3 runs 14 residues. From germline, CDR1 is SGHVS and CDR2 FQNEAQ. A CD8+CD4-CCR7+CD45RA+ phenotype served as the sorting definition for naive CD8 T cells. Study observations and caveats: One cell's worth of spiked Jurkat TCR RNA was reportedly detectable among roughly 1 million naive cells.

The TCR was taken from a human donor in good health. Some libraries in this study had Jurkat cell RNA spiked in. The chain has TRBV7-8 and TRBJ1-4; 8 nucleotides align to TRBD1. Material: naive CD8+ T cells from blood, with Jurkat cell RNA spiked in. Stated subset: FACS-sorted CD8+CD4-CCR7+CD45RA+ naive T cells. For the CDR3, the DNA is TGTGCCAGCAGGGGACAGGCAACTAATGGAAAACTGTTTTTT. Residues: CASRGQATNGKLFF. Looking up the rest from reference TRBV7-8 and TRBJ1-4 gives the full variable domain: GAGVSQSPRYKVAKRGQDVALRCDPISGHVSLFWYQQALGQGPEFLTYFQNEAQLDKSGLPSDRFFAERPEGSVSTLKIQRTQQEDSAVYLCASRGQATNGKLFFGSGTQLSVL.